The 17 T cell receptor beta chains given below trace back to one sample, sequenced in a study of blood T cell repertoires in COVID-19. This table comes from immunoSEQ multiplex PCR, and its TCRdb copy is limited to in-frame clones, with some not included. The sample has some 150,000 clones, roughly 85% seen once. Sequenced sample: peripheral blood. Every receptor here comes from a man aged 45-65 years with acute or convalescent COVID-19.

A few counts support this clone. The V and J genes are TRBV6-5 and TRBJ1-5, with 9 positions matching TRBD1. Trimming cost V 5 bases and J 5 bases; bases outside gene matches: 4. CDR1 and CDR2 (germline): MNHEY, SVGAGI. This CDR3 has 14 residues. The CDR3 DNA sequence: TGTGCCAGCAGTCCGGGACAGGGACATCAGCCCCAGCATTTT. It specifies CASSPGQGHQPQHF.

This chain connects TRBV18 to TRBJ1-3, with D tentatively TRBD1 (5 bases). The CDR3 is 12 amino acids. Between the trimmed V and J ends, which lost 9 bases and 0 bases, there was a span of 6 bases. The germline gives CDR1 KGHSH, CDR2 LQKENI. The CDR3 protein is CASQGSGNTIYF. The CDR3, as DNA: TGTGCCAGTCAGGGCTCTGGAAACACCATATATTTT.

A single count supports this clone. This sequence joins TRBV27 and TRBJ1-5; TRBD1 might be the D (5 bases). The germline gives CDR1 MNHEY, CDR2 SMNVEV (reference sequence). The V end was cut by 3 bases, the J end by 7 bases, with 13 bases between. This CDR3 region has 14 residues. The CDR3 region is CASSFRQGRQPQHF. DNA for the CDR3: TGTGCCAGCAGTTTCAGGCAGGGAAGGCAGCCCCAGCATTTT.

This rearrangement joins TRBV5-4 to TRBJ2-3, with 7 bases matching TRBD2. The CDR3 has 15 amino acids. Unmatched junction bases numbered 4, after V lost 0 bases and J lost 3 bases. CDR1 and CDR2 (germline): SGHNT, YYREEE (reference sequence). For the CDR3, the DNA is TGTGCCAGCAGCTTGGTTACTAGCGTGACAGATACGCAGTATTTT. It encodes CASSLVTSVTDTQYF.

The rearrangement links TRBV4-2 to TRBJ2-1, with 8 nucleotides matching TRBD2. Per germline, CDR1 LGHNA and CDR2 YNFKEQ. This CDR3 has 16 amino acids. V gave up 3 bases and J gave up 7 bases; unmatched junction bases: 11. CDR3 sequence (DNA): TGTGCCAGCAGCCAGTCCACTAGCGGACCTGGGAATGAGCAGTTCTTC. Amino acids: CASSQSTSGPGNEQFF.

The J gene is TRBJ2-1, the V gene TRBV7-3; the match to TRBD1 covers 7 bases. CDR1 and CDR2 (germline): SGHTA, FQGTGA. The CDR3 contains 13 residues. The V and J ends lost 8 bases and 9 bases, in that order; junction bases with no gene match: 10. CDR3 protein: CASGVDRVGEQFF. The CDR3 bases are TGTGCCAGCGGGGTTGACAGGGTGGGTGAGCAGTTCTTC.

The chain combines TRBV19 with TRBJ1-2, with a weak D call TRBD1 (6 bases). Germline V gives CDR1 LNHDA, CDR2 SQIVND (reference sequence). V was shortened by 3 bases and J by 4 bases, with 12 bases between the two germline ends. The CDR3 covers 14 residues. CDR3 region: CASSIQDRSYGYTF. The CDR3 DNA sequence: TGTGCCAGTAGTATTCAAGACAGGAGCTATGGCTACACCTTC. The full variable domain, with the rest looked up from reference TRBV19 and TRBJ1-2, is DGGITQSPKYLFRKEGQNVTLSCEQNLNHDAMYWYRQDPGQGLRLIYYSQIVNDFQKGDIAEGYSVSREKKESFPLTVTSAQKNPTAFYLCASSIQDRSYGYTFGSGTRLTVV.

V and J are TRBV7-8 and TRBJ1-3; D not resolved. The germline V gene encodes CDR1 SGHVS and CDR2 FQNEAQ. The V end lost 1 base, the J end lost 3 bases, and 7 bases lay between the germline ends. The CDR3 has 14 residues. The CDR3 DNA reads TGTGCCAGCAGCTTAGGTGCCAGTGGAAACACCATATATTTT. Amino acids: CASSLGASGNTIYF.

The rearrangement joins TRBV7-3 to TRBJ2-3; 11 bases match TRBD2. Germline lookup yields CDR1 SGHTA and CDR2 FQGTGA. CDR3 length equals 16 residues. Germline trimming cut 5 bases from V and 1 base from J; bases unmatched to any gene: 5. The CDR3 reads CASSVTSGGGTDTQYF. The DNA for the CDR3 is TGTGCCAGCAGCGTCACTAGCGGGGGAGGCACAGATACGCAGTATTTT. Full variable domain (rest looked up from reference TRBV7-3 and TRBJ2-3): GAGVSQTPSNKVTEKGKYVELRCDPISGHTALYWYRQSLGQGPEFLIYFQGTGAADDSGLPNDRFFAVRPEGSVSTLKIQRTERGDSAVYLCASSVTSGGGTDTQYFGPGTRLTVL.

The chain recombines TRBV7-8 with TRBJ2-3, with 11 bases fitting TRBD2. The germline gives CDR1 SGHVS, CDR2 FQNEAQ. The CDR3 length is 16 residues. V was clipped by 2 bases and J by 4 bases; unmatched bases: 5. CDR3 bases: TGTGCCAGCAGCTTAATAGCGGGGGGGCGCGCAGATACGCAGTATTTT. Translating gives CASSLIAGGRADTQYF.

The J gene is TRBJ1-2, the V gene TRBV6-2 or TRBV6-3; TRBD1 agrees at 7 bases. The CDR3 sequence is 15 residues long. V was clipped by 4 bases and J by 2 bases; unmatched bases: 7. The germline V gene encodes CDR1 MNHEY and CDR2 SVGEGT. The CDR3 loop reads CASSWGQTRNYGYTF. In DNA form, the CDR3 reads TGTGCCAGCAGTTGGGGACAGACAAGAAACTATGGCTACACCTTC.

The chain is built from TRBV6-1 and TRBJ1-1; D gene unclear. This CDR3 has 13 residues. Germline V gene lookup returns CDR1 MNHNS and CDR2 SASEGT. Trimming left V 3 bases short and J 0 bases short, with 5 bases between. In nucleotides, the CDR3 is TGTGCCAGCAGTGACAGGATGAACACTGAAGCTTTCTTT. Residues: CASSDRMNTEAFF.

The sample holds one count of this clone. This rearrangement joins TRBV7-9 to TRBJ2-2; 7 positions agree with TRBD2. Germline CDR1 SEHNR, CDR2 FQNEAQ (reference sequence). V trimming: 5 bases; J trimming: 0 bases; junction bases outside the gene matches: 12. This CDR3 has 18 residues. The CDR3 loop is CASSPVGASGPNTGELFF. The CDR3 DNA sequence: TGTGCCAGCAGCCCAGTCGGGGCTAGCGGACCGAACACCGGGGAGCTGTTTTTT.

The genes are TRBV7-6 and TRBJ1-1, with D possibly being TRBD1 (5 bases). Germline-derived CDR1 and CDR2 are SGHVS and FNYEAQ. Trimming cost V 0 bases and J 5 bases, with 13 bases left between them. This CDR3 spans 15 amino acids. Here the CDR3 reads CASSLAQGWGTEAFF. The CDR3, as DNA: TGTGCCAGCAGCTTAGCGCAGGGATGGGGAACTGAAGCTTTCTTT.

Written as DNA, the CDR3 is TGTGCCAGCACAGGACAGGGAGACTACGAGCAGTACTTC. Residues: CASTGQGDYEQYF. V is TRBV25-1 and J is TRBJ2-7; 8 bases agree with TRBD1. Germline trimming cut 7 bases from V and 3 bases from J; bases unmatched to any gene: 5. Germline V gives CDR1 MGHDK, CDR2 SYGVNS. The CDR3 covers 13 residues.

The rearrangement uses TRBV6-4 and TRBJ1-2, with D possibly matching TRBD1 (6 bases). The germline V gene has CDR1 MRHNA and CDR2 SNTAGT. The CDR3 contains 15 residues. Trimming took off 6 bases at V and 3 bases at J, with 17 bases between the two ends. CDR3 coding DNA: TGTGCCAGCAGCCGAGGGGGAGACGGAGACTATGGCTACACCTTC. It translates to CASSRGGDGDYGYTF.

The rearrangement joins TRBV6-4 to TRBJ1-2, with D hard to call. The CDR3 spans 16 residues. Trimming removed 4 bases from V and 2 bases from J, with 17 bases in between. Germline V gene data show CDR1 as MRHNA and CDR2 as SNTAGT. The CDR3 reads CASSASTTGNNYGYTF. The DNA for the CDR3 is TGTGCCAGCAGTGCTTCGACAACGGGAAACAACTATGGCTACACCTTC.